These T cell receptor beta chains were read from a single sample in a study of T cell responses to AZD1222 COVID-19 vaccine. Assay used: immunoSEQ multiplex PCR; TCRdb lists only in-frame clones, some missing. Of some 150,000 clones listed, around 87% are singletons. Sequences were derived from peripheral blood, sampled 28 days after the second AZD1222 dose. All receptors derive from an adult who received the AZD1222 COVID-19 vaccine. Both conserved end residues are part of each CDR3. A D gene is named only where the DNA matches it firmly. Clone size is not always given. Where it is, it says once, few, many or a class for expanded clones.

TRBV6-2/TRBV6-3	-	TRBD1	TRBJ2-7	CASSYSGTVASYEQYF	TGTGCCAGCAGTTACTCGGGGACAGTCGCTTCCTACGAGCAGTACTTC
TRBV7-2	-	-	TRBJ1-6	CASSSPMVGLGDNSPLHF	TGTGCCAGCAGCTCCCCCATGGTGGGGCTAGGCGATAATTCACCCCTCCACTTT
TRBV24-1	-	-	TRBJ2-3	CATSLAGRTDTQYF	TGTGCCACCAGTTTGGCGGGACGCACAGATACGCAGTATTTT
TRBV2	-	TRBD1	TRBJ2-5	CASRRSDRGTQYF	TGTGCCAGCCGACGGAGTGACAGGGGGACCCAGTACTTC
TRBV10-1	-	-	TRBJ1-5	CASSEPAGRWSNQPQHF	TGCGCCAGCAGTGAGCCGGCAGGGCGTTGGAGCAATCAGCCCCAGCATTTT
TRBV28	-	TRBD1	TRBJ1-4	CASRQTGNLEKLFF	TGTGCCAGCAGACAGACAGGGAACTTGGAAAAACTGTTTTTT
TRBV6-5	-	-	TRBJ2-6	CASRTGLGANVLTF	TGTGCCAGCCGCACAGGGCTTGGGGCCAACGTCCTGACTTTC
TRBV2	-	TRBD2	TRBJ2-2	CASRGLAGVTGELFF	TGTGCCAGCAGGGGACTAGCGGGAGTAACCGGGGAGCTGTTTTTT
TRBV4-3	-	TRBD1	TRBJ2-7	CASSRDRAGFEQYF	TGCGCCAGCAGCCGGGACAGGGCAGGCTTCGAGCAGTACTTC
TRBV5-4	-	-	TRBJ2-2	CASSQGHGELFF	TGTGCCAGCAGCCAGGGTCACGGGGAGCTGTTTTTT
TRBV20-1	-	-	TRBJ2-3	CSARREDTQYF	TGCAGTGCTAGGAGAGAAGATACGCAGTATTTT
TRBV7-2	-	TRBD1	TRBJ2-1	CASSPQGGSGTGGYEQFF	TGTGCCAGCAGCCCGCAGGGCGGATCCGGGACAGGGGGCTATGAGCAGTTCTTC
TRBV6-5	-	TRBD2	TRBJ2-2	CASSYLTSGRPGELFF	TGTGCCAGCAGTTACCTAACTAGCGGGAGACCCGGGGAGCTGTTTTTT
TRBV28	once	-	TRBJ1-2	CASSLTVGRGYTF	TGTGCCAGCAGTCTCACAGTCGGGAGAGGCTACACCTTC
TRBV19	-	-	TRBJ2-2	CASSIARVGELFF	TGTGCCAGTAGTATAGCCCGTGTCGGGGAGCTGTTTTTT
TRBV5-8	-	TRBD1	TRBJ2-1	CASSERQGGGQFF	TGTGCCAGCAGCGAAAGACAGGGGGGTGGGCAGTTCTTC
TRBV5-5	few	TRBD1	TRBJ2-3	CASSSYHRDRVVADTQYF	TGTGCCAGCAGCTCCTACCACCGGGACAGGGTCGTAGCAGATACGCAGTATTTT
TRBV5-4	-	TRBD1	TRBJ1-2	CASSLALPRGNGYTF	TGTGCCAGCAGCTTGGCTTTACCCAGGGGGAATGGCTACACCTTC
TRBV28	-	-	TRBJ1-4	CASRQETPGEKLFF	TGTGCCAGCAGGCAGGAGACACCGGGTGAAAAACTGTTTTTT
TRBV28	-	TRBD1	TRBJ1-1	CASSAPGTGGLSEAFF	TGTGCCAGCAGTGCCCCCGGGACAGGGGGTTTATCTGAAGCTTTCTTT
TRBV18	-	TRBD1	TRBJ2-7	CASSLQGGHEQYF	TGTGCCAGCTCGCTACAAGGGGGCCACGAGCAGTACTTC
TRBV30	-	-	TRBJ2-1	CATKGRRSAEQFF	TGTGCCACGAAGGGTCGGAGAAGCGCCGAGCAGTTCTTC
TRBV2	-	-	TRBJ2-4	CASSGGKNIQYF	TGTGCCAGCAGTGGGGGGAAAAACATTCAGTACTTC
TRBV4-1	-	TRBD1	TRBJ2-3	CASSQLDPGQATMAQYF	TGCGCCAGCAGCCAATTGGACCCGGGACAGGCAACAATGGCGCAGTATTTT
TRBV28	-	-	TRBJ2-1	CASRSWNEQFF	TGTGCCAGCAGGAGCTGGAATGAGCAGTTCTTC
TRBV7-9	-	-	TRBJ2-7	CASSTGGSSYEQYF	TGTGCCAGCAGCACCGGAGGGAGCTCCTACGAGCAGTACTTC
TRBV5-1	-	TRBD1	TRBJ2-1	CASSLAGQGFNEQFF	TGCGCCAGCAGCTTGGCAGGACAGGGCTTCAATGAGCAGTTCTTC
TRBV11-3	-	TRBD2	TRBJ2-7	CASSHSGRAYEQYF	TGTGCCAGCAGCCATAGCGGGAGGGCCTACGAGCAGTACTTC
TRBV28	-	-	TRBJ2-2	CASLGLPTGELFF	TGTGCCAGCCTGGGACTGCCCACCGGGGAGCTGTTTTTT
TRBV9	-	-	TRBJ2-4	CASSVEARWAPRVGNIQYF	TGTGCCAGCAGCGTAGAAGCCCGGTGGGCTCCTCGAGTGGGAAACATTCAGTACTTC
TRBV5-6	-	-	TRBJ2-7	CASSLTASGEQYF	TGTGCCAGCAGCTTGACTGCATCCGGCGAGCAGTACTTC
TRBV11-2	-	TRBD2	TRBJ2-1	CASSLGGLAGRGEQFF	TGTGCCAGCAGCTTAGGGGGACTAGCGGGAAGGGGTGAGCAGTTCTTC
TRBV5-1	-	-	TRBJ2-5	CASSLGSGGETQYF	TGCGCCAGCAGCTTGGGTTCCGGAGGGGAGACCCAGTACTTC
TRBV5-4	-	-	TRBJ1-3	CASSLLGETGNTIYF	TGTGCCAGCAGCTTGTTGGGTGAAACTGGAAACACCATATATTTT
TRBV5-8	-	-	TRBJ2-7	CASSRGTNPYEQYF	TGTGCCAGCAGTCGCGGGACAAACCCCTACGAGCAGTACTTC
TRBV5-4	-	-	TRBJ2-3	CASSLATGLPDTQYF	TGTGCCAGCAGCTTGGCGACCGGCCTGCCAGATACGCAGTATTTT
TRBV2	-	-	TRBJ2-5	CASSAGETQYF	TGTGCCAGCAGTGCGGGAGAGACCCAGTACTTC
TRBV28	-	TRBD1	TRBJ1-1	CASSFDRVVTEAFF	TGTGCCAGCAGTTTCGACAGGGTCGTCACTGAAGCTTTCTTT
TRBV28	few	-	TRBJ2-3	CASSRMGLTSTDTQYF	TGTGCCAGCAGTCGAATGGGGCTAACTAGCACAGATACGCAGTATTTT
TRBV3-1/TRBV3-2	-	TRBD2	TRBJ2-1	CASSQSGLGQFF	TGTGCCAGCAGCCAATCGGGACTAGGACAGTTCTTC
TRBV10-3	few	-	TRBJ2-3	CAIKSSVPDTQYF	TGTGCCATCAAGTCTAGCGTACCGGATACGCAGTATTTT
TRBV7-3	-	-	TRBJ2-1	CASSYDTYNEQFF	TGTGCCAGCAGCTACGATACTTACAATGAGCAGTTCTTC
TRBV28	-	TRBD1	TRBJ2-3	CASSPPNTGDNTQYF	TGTGCCAGCAGTCCTCCTAACACAGGGGATAATACGCAGTATTTT
TRBV5-1	-	-	TRBJ2-3	CASSLAGPSTDTQYF	TGCGCCAGCAGCTTGGCAGGGCCCAGCACAGATACGCAGTATTTT
TRBV29-1	-	TRBD2	TRBJ2-7	CSAGLAQYEQYF	TGCAGCGCGGGACTAGCACAGTACGAGCAGTACTTC
TRBV10-1	few	-	TRBJ2-7	CASSERSDSYEQYF	TGCGCCAGCAGTGAGCGAAGCGACTCCTACGAGCAGTACTTC
TRBV5-1	once	TRBD1	TRBJ1-4	CASSLPDRGGVGGEKLFF	TGCGCCAGCAGCTTGCCCGACAGGGGGGGAGTCGGGGGTGAAAAACTGTTTTTT
TRBV9	-	TRBD1	TRBJ1-3	CASSDRDQGAKNTIYF	TGTGCCAGCAGCGACCGCGACCAGGGGGCGAAAAACACCATATATTTT
TRBV7-2	-	TRBD1	TRBJ2-3	CASSSKQGAADTQYF	TGTGCCAGCAGCTCAAAACAGGGGGCAGCAGATACGCAGTATTTT
TRBV6-5	-	-	TRBJ1-2	CASRSESGGYTF	TGTGCCAGCAGATCGGAATCGGGTGGCTACACCTTC
TRBV6-5	few	-	TRBJ2-7	CASTGQPYEQYF	TGTGCCAGCACTGGACAGCCCTACGAGCAGTACTTC
TRBV7-9	-	-	TRBJ1-5	CASSLSGGNQPQHF	TGTGCCAGCAGCTTATCCGGGGGGAATCAGCCCCAGCATTTT